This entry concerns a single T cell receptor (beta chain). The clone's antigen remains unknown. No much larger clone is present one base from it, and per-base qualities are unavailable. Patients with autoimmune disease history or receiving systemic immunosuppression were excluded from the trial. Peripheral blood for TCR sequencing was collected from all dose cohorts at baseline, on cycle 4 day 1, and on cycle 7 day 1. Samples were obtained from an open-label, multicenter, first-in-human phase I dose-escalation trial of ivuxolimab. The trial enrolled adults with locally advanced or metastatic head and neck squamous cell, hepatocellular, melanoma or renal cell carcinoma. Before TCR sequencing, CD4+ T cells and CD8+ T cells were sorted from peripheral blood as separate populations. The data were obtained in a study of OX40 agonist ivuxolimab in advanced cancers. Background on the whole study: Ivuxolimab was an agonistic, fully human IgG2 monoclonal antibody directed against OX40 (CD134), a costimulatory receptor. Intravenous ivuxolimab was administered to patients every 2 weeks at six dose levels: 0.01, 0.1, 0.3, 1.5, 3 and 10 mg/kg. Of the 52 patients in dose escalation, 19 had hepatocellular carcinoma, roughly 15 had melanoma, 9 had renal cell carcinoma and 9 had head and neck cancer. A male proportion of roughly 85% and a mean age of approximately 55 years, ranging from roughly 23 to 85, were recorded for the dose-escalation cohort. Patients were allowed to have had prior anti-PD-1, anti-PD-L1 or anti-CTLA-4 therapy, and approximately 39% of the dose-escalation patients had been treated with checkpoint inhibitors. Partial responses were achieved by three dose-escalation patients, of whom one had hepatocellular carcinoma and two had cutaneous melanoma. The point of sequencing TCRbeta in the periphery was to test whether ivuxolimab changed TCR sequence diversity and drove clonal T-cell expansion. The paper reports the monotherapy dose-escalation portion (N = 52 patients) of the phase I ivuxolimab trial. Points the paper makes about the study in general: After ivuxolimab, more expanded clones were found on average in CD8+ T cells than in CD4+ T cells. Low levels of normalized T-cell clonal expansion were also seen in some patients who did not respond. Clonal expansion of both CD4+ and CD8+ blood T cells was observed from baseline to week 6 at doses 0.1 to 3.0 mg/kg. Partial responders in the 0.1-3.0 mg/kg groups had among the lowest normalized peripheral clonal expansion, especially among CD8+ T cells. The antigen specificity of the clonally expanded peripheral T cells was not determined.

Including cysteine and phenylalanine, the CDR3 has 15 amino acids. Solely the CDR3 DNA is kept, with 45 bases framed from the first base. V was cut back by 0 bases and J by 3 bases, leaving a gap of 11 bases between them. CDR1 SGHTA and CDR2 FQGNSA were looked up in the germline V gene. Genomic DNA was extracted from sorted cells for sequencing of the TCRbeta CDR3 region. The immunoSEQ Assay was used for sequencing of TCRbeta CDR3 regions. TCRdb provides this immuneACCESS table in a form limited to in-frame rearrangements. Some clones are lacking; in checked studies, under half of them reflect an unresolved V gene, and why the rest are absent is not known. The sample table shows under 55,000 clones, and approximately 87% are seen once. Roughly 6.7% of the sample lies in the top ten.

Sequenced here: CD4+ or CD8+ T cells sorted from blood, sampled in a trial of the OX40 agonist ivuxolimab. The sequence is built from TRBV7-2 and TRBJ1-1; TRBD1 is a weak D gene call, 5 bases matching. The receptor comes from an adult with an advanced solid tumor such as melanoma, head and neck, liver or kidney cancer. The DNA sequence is TGTGCCAGCAGCTTAGCTCTTTCAGGGCACACTGAAGCTTTCTTT. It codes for CASSLALSGHTEAFF.